These T cell receptor beta chains were read from a single sample in a study of CD8+ T cells in alopecia areata. Assay used: immunoSEQ multiplex PCR; TCRdb lists only in-frame clones, some missing. The sample carries around 170,000 clones, around 49% recorded once. This material consisted of CD8+ T cells sorted from blood, taken around week 54, from a patient treated with tofacitinib. The source of these receptors is a human donor with alopecia areata. CDR3s include the opening cysteine and the closing phenylalanine or tryptophan. Each record gives: D gene, CDR3 length, clone size, J gene, V gene, CDR3 DNA, CDR3 protein. D genes are given only for firm matches. Not all rows give a size; the values are once, few, many and, for expanded clones, a class.

d_gene: -; len: 14; abundance: few; j_gene: TRBJ1-5; v_gene: TRBV6-6; CDR3nt: TGTGCCAGCAGTTACCTCCAACTGGATCAGCCCCAGCATTTT; CDR3aa: CASSYLQLDQPQHF
d_gene: -; len: 12; abundance: -; j_gene: TRBJ1-1; v_gene: TRBV29-1; CDR3nt: TGCAGCGCTCTTACAGGTGGGACTGAAGCTTTCTTT; CDR3aa: CSALTGGTEAFF
d_gene: TRBD1; len: 14; abundance: -; j_gene: TRBJ1-6; v_gene: TRBV18; CDR3nt: TGTGCCAGCTCCCTACAGGGGGAGAATTCACCCCTCCACTTT; CDR3aa: CASSLQGENSPLHF
d_gene: -; len: 15; abundance: -; j_gene: TRBJ2-7; v_gene: TRBV27; CDR3nt: TGTGCCAGCAGTTTATGGACGGGGAGCTCCTACGAGCAGTACTTC; CDR3aa: CASSLWTGSSYEQYF
d_gene: TRBD2; len: 13; abundance: -; j_gene: TRBJ2-5; v_gene: TRBV5-1; CDR3nt: TGCGCCAGCCGCCCGGGGGGGGGCGAGACCCAGTACTTC; CDR3aa: CASRPGGGETQYF
d_gene: -; len: 12; abundance: many; j_gene: TRBJ1-2; v_gene: TRBV23-1; CDR3nt: TGCGCCAGCAGTCATTGGGCCCTCGGCTACACCTTC; CDR3aa: CASSHWALGYTF
d_gene: -; len: 14; abundance: -; j_gene: TRBJ1-2; v_gene: TRBV2; CDR3nt: TGTGCCAGCAGTGAAAGACAGGACCCCTATGGCTACACCTTC; CDR3aa: CASSERQDPYGYTF
d_gene: -; len: 12; abundance: once; j_gene: TRBJ1-2; v_gene: TRBV7-8; CDR3nt: TGTGCCAGCAGCTTAGGTGGTTTTGGCTACACCTTC; CDR3aa: CASSLGGFGYTF
d_gene: -; len: 13; abundance: few; j_gene: TRBJ2-1; v_gene: TRBV13; CDR3nt: TGTGCCAGTAGGTTATCCTTGGTCGATGAGCAGTTCTTC; CDR3aa: CASRLSLVDEQFF
d_gene: TRBD2; len: 16; abundance: -; j_gene: TRBJ2-7; v_gene: TRBV4-1; CDR3nt: TGCGCCAGCAGCCATCTGAGCGGGGGGCTCTCCTACGAGCAGTACTTC; CDR3aa: CASSHLSGGLSYEQYF
d_gene: -; len: 14; abundance: -; j_gene: TRBJ1-5; v_gene: TRBV19; CDR3nt: TGTGCCAGTAGTAATGGACCAAATAATCAGCCCCAGCATTTT; CDR3aa: CASSNGPNNQPQHF
d_gene: TRBD2; len: 16; abundance: few; j_gene: TRBJ2-3; v_gene: TRBV11-1; CDR3nt: TGTGCCAGCTCCACCGGAGGTAGCGGGGAACCAGATACGCAGTATTTT; CDR3aa: CASSTGGSGEPDTQYF
d_gene: -; len: 14; abundance: -; j_gene: TRBJ2-7; v_gene: TRBV5-6; CDR3nt: TGTGCCAGCAGCCGGATGGGACAAACCTACGAGCAGTACTTC; CDR3aa: CASSRMGQTYEQYF
d_gene: -; len: 16; abundance: -; j_gene: TRBJ2-1; v_gene: TRBV6-5; CDR3nt: TGTGCCAGCAGTTACTCCCACGAAGGGCTGAACAATGAGCAGTTCTTC; CDR3aa: CASSYSHEGLNNEQFF
d_gene: -; len: 11; abundance: few; j_gene: TRBJ1-2; v_gene: TRBV6-5; CDR3nt: TGTGCCAGCAGTTACGGTGGCGGCTACACCTTC; CDR3aa: CASSYGGGYTF
d_gene: TRBD1; len: 17; abundance: few; j_gene: TRBJ1-2; v_gene: TRBV5-4; CDR3nt: TGTGCCAGCAGCTTGGGGTTCCGGGACAGGCTCTCTTATGGCTACACCTTC; CDR3aa: CASSLGFRDRLSYGYTF
d_gene: TRBD1; len: 13; abundance: few; j_gene: TRBJ1-1; v_gene: TRBV5-1; CDR3nt: TGCGCCAGCTCGGGACAGGTGAACACTGAAGCTTTCTTT; CDR3aa: CASSGQVNTEAFF
d_gene: -; len: 13; abundance: -; j_gene: TRBJ1-1; v_gene: TRBV2; CDR3nt: TGTGCCAAGAGGGGCAGGGCTCCCACTGAAGCTTTCTTT; CDR3aa: CAKRGRAPTEAFF
d_gene: -; len: 12; abundance: -; j_gene: TRBJ2-1; v_gene: TRBV29-1; CDR3nt: TGCAGCGGCCGGACCGGGAACGCTGAGCAGTTCTTC; CDR3aa: CSGRTGNAEQFF
d_gene: -; len: 12; abundance: few; j_gene: TRBJ2-2; v_gene: TRBV5-4; CDR3nt: TGTGCCAGCAGGACAGATACCGGGGAGCTGTTTTTT; CDR3aa: CASRTDTGELFF
d_gene: -; len: 15; abundance: once; j_gene: TRBJ1-6; v_gene: TRBV14; CDR3nt: TGTGCCAGCAGCCAAGAACGGGGACGCGGATTCCCCCTCCACTTT; CDR3aa: CASSQERGRGFPLHF
d_gene: -; len: 15; abundance: few; j_gene: TRBJ2-7; v_gene: TRBV7-9; CDR3nt: TGTGCCAGCAGCGACATGAACAGGGTGGCCTACGAGCAGTACTTC; CDR3aa: CASSDMNRVAYEQYF
d_gene: TRBD1; len: 14; abundance: few; j_gene: TRBJ1-2; v_gene: TRBV29-1; CDR3nt: TGCAGCGTTGCCCGGGACAGCACTAACTATGGCTACACCTTC; CDR3aa: CSVARDSTNYGYTF
d_gene: -; len: 15; abundance: few; j_gene: TRBJ2-7; v_gene: TRBV11-2; CDR3nt: TGTGCCAGCAGCTTGGACCCGGGATCTTGGGTCGAGCAGTACTTC; CDR3aa: CASSLDPGSWVEQYF
d_gene: -; len: 14; abundance: -; j_gene: TRBJ2-1; v_gene: TRBV7-3; CDR3nt: TGTGCCAGCAGCTTAGGGTTAGGGCGGACTGAGCAGTTCTTC; CDR3aa: CASSLGLGRTEQFF
d_gene: -; len: 12; abundance: once; j_gene: TRBJ2-5; v_gene: TRBV4-3; CDR3nt: TGCGCCAGCAGCCAAGTTCCTGAGACCCAGTACTTC; CDR3aa: CASSQVPETQYF
d_gene: -; len: 14; abundance: -; j_gene: TRBJ1-6; v_gene: TRBV27; CDR3nt: TGTGCCAGCAGTTTCGTGGGAAATAATTCACCCCTCCACTTT; CDR3aa: CASSFVGNNSPLHF
d_gene: -; len: 18; abundance: few; j_gene: TRBJ2-6; v_gene: TRBV25-1; CDR3nt: TGTGCCAGCAGTGAAAGGGACGTCGGAGGCTCTGGGGCCAACGTCCTGACTTTC; CDR3aa: CASSERDVGGSGANVLTF
d_gene: -; len: 15; abundance: -; j_gene: TRBJ1-2; v_gene: TRBV27; CDR3nt: TGTGCCAGCAGTTTATCGGGAGGAGCTAACTATGGCTACACCTTC; CDR3aa: CASSLSGGANYGYTF
d_gene: TRBD1; len: 12; abundance: -; j_gene: TRBJ2-7; v_gene: TRBV7-9; CDR3nt: TGTGCCAGCAGCTCTCGGACAGGGCAGGAGTACTTC; CDR3aa: CASSSRTGQEYF
d_gene: TRBD1; len: 14; abundance: once; j_gene: TRBJ1-2; v_gene: TRBV5-4; CDR3nt: TGTGCCAGCAGCTCGCCGGGACAGGCCTATGGCTACACCTTC; CDR3aa: CASSSPGQAYGYTF
d_gene: -; len: 14; abundance: -; j_gene: TRBJ1-1; v_gene: TRBV14; CDR3nt: TGTGCCAGCAGCCGCCCCCCGAGGGAGACTGAAGCTTTCTTT; CDR3aa: CASSRPPRETEAFF
d_gene: -; len: 12; abundance: -; j_gene: TRBJ2-7; v_gene: TRBV5-8; CDR3nt: TGTGCCAGCAGCCCTGACAGTTACGAGCAGTACTTC; CDR3aa: CASSPDSYEQYF
d_gene: -; len: 11; abundance: -; j_gene: TRBJ2-1; v_gene: TRBV11-2; CDR3nt: TGTGCCAGCAGCCAATACAATGAGCAGTTCTTC; CDR3aa: CASSQYNEQFF
d_gene: TRBD1; len: 11; abundance: -; j_gene: TRBJ2-7; v_gene: TRBV27; CDR3nt: TGTGCCAGCAGTTTAGGACAGGGCGTGTACTTC; CDR3aa: CASSLGQGVYF
d_gene: TRBD1; len: 15; abundance: -; j_gene: TRBJ2-1; v_gene: TRBV13; CDR3nt: TGTGCCAGCAGCTTAGAACAGGGGCCCTACAATGAGCAGTTCTTC; CDR3aa: CASSLEQGPYNEQFF
d_gene: TRBD1; len: 14; abundance: few; j_gene: TRBJ1-2; v_gene: TRBV5-4; CDR3nt: TGTGCCAGCACCCCGGACAGGCTCAGGCTTGGCTACACCTTC; CDR3aa: CASTPDRLRLGYTF
d_gene: -; len: 13; abundance: -; j_gene: TRBJ1-1; v_gene: TRBV9; CDR3nt: TGTGCCAGCAGCGTACAGGTGAACACTGAAGCTTTCTTT; CDR3aa: CASSVQVNTEAFF
d_gene: -; len: 11; abundance: -; j_gene: TRBJ2-2; v_gene: TRBV29-1; CDR3nt: TGCAGCGTTTCTAAGTCGGGGGAGCTGTTTTTT; CDR3aa: CSVSKSGELFF